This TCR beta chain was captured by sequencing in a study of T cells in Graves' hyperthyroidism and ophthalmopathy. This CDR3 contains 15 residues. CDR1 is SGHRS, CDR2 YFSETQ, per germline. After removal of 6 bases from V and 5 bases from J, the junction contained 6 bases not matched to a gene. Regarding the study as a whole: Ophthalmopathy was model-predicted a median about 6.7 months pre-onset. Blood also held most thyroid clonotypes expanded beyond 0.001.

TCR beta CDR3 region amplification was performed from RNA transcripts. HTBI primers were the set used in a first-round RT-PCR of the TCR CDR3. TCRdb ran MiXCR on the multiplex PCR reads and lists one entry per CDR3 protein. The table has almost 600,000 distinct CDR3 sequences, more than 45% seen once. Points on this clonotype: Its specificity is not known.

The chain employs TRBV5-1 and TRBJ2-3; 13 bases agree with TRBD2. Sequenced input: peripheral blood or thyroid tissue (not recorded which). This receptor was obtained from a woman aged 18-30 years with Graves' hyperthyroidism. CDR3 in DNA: TGCGCCAGCACTGGACTAGCGGGAGCCGGAGATACGCAGTATTTT. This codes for CASTGLAGAGDTQYF. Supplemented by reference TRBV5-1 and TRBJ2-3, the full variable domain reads KAGVTQTPRYLIKTRGQQVTLSCSPISGHRSVSWYQQTPGQGLQFLFEYFSETQRNKGNFPGRFSGRQFSNSRSEMNVSTLELGDSALYLCASTGLAGAGDTQYFGPGTRLTVL.